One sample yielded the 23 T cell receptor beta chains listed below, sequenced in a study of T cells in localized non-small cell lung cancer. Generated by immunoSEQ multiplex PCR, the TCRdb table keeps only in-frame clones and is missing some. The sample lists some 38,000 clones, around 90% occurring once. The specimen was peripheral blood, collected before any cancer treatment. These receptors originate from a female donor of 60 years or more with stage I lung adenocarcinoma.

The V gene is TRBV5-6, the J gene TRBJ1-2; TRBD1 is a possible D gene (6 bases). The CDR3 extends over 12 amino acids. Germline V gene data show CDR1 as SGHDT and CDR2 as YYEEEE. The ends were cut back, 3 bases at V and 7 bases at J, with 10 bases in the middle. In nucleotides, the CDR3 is TGTGCCAGCAGCTCGTCAGGGGCTGGCTACACCTTC. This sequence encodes CASSSSGAGYTF.

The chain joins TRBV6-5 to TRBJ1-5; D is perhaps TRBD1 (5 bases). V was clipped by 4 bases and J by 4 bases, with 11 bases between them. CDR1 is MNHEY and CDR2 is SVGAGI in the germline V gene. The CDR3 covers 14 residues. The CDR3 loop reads CASSLRQINQPQHF. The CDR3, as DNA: TGTGCCAGCAGTTTACGACAGATTAATCAGCCCCAGCATTTT.

This chain's CDR3 is CASSDPGGLLNEQFF. In nucleotides, the CDR3 is TGCGCCAGCAGTGATCCCGGGGGCCTTCTCAATGAGCAGTTCTTC. The rearrangement joins TRBV10-1 to TRBJ2-1, with D tentatively TRBD1 or TRBD2 (6 bases each). The CDR3 has 15 residues. V dropped 3 bases and J dropped 6 bases, with 15 bases sitting between them. In germline, CDR1 is WNHNN, CDR2 SYGVQD (reference sequence).

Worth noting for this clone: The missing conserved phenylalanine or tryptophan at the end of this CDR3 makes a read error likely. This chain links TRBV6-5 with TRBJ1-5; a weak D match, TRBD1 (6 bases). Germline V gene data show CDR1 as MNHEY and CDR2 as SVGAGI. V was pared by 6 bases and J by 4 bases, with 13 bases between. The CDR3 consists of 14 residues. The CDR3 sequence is CASSPGTHNQPQHL. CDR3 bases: TGTGCCAGCAGCCCCGGGACACATAATCAGCCCCAGCATCTT.

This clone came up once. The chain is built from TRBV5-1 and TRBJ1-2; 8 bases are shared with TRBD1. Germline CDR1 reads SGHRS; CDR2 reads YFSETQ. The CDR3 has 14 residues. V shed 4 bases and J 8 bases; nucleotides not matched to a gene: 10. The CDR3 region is CASSSIGQGKGYTF. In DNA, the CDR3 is TGCGCCAGCAGCAGTATCGGACAGGGCAAGGGCTACACCTTC.

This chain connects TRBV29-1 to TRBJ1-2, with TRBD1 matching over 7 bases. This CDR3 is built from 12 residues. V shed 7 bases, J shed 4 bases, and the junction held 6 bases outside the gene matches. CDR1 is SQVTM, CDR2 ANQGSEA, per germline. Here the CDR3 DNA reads TGCAGCGCCGTAAGGGACAGCTATGGCTACACCTTC. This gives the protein CSAVRDSYGYTF.

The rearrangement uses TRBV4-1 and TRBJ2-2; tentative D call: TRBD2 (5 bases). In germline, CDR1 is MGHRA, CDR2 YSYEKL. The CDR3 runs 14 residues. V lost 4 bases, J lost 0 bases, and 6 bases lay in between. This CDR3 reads CASSRTSNTGELFF. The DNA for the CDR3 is TGCGCCAGCAGCCGGACTTCGAACACCGGGGAGCTGTTTTTT.

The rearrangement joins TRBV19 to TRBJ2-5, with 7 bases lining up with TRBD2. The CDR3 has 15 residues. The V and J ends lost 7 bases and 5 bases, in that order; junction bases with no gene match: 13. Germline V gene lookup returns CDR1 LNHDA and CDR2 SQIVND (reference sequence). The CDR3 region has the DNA TGTGCCAGTACCCCGGGACTACCGCTAGGGGAGACCCAGTACTTC. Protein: CASTPGLPLGETQYF.

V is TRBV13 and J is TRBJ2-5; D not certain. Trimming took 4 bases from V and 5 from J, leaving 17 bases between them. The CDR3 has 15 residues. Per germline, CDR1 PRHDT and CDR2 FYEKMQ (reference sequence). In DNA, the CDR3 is TGTGCCAGCAGCTCGCTCTGGCAAAGTGGGGAGACCCAGTACTTC. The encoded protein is CASSSLWQSGETQYF.

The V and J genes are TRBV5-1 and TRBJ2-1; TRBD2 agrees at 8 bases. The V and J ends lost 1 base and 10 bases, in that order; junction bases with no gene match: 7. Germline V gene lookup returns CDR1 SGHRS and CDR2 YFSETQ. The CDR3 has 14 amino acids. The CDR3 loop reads CASSLITSGWEQFF. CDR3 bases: TGCGCCAGCAGCTTGATAACTAGCGGATGGGAGCAGTTCTTC. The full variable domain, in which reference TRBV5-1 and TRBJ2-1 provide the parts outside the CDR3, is KAGVTQTPRYLIKTRGQQVTLSCSPISGHRSVSWYQQTPGQGLQFLFEYFSETQRNKGNFPGRFSGRQFSNSRSEMNVSTLELGDSALYLCASSLITSGWEQFFGPGTRLTVL.

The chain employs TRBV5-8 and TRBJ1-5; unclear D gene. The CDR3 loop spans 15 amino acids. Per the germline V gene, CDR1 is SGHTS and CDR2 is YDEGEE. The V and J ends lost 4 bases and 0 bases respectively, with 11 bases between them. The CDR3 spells CASSVDGYSNQPQHF. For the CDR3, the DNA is TGTGCCAGCAGCGTGGACGGATATAGCAATCAGCCCCAGCATTTT.

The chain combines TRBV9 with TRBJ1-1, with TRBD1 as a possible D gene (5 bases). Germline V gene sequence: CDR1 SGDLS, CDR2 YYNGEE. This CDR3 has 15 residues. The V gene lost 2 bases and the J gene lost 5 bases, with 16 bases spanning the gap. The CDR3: CASSVRGAGGTEAFF. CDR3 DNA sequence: TGTGCCAGCAGCGTCAGAGGGGCCGGGGGGACTGAAGCTTTCTTT.

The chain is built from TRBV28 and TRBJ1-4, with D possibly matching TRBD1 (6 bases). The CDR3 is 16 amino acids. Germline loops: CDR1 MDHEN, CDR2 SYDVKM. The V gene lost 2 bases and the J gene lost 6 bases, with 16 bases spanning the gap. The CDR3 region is CASSLTLTGRYEKLFF. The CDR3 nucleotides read TGTGCCAGCAGTTTAACTCTTACAGGGCGATATGAAAAACTGTTTTTT. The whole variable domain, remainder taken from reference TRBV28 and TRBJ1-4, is DVKVTQSSRYLVKRTGEKVFLECVQDMDHENMFWYRQDPGLGLRLIYFSYDVKMKEKGDIPEGYSVSREKKERFSLILESASTNQTSMYLCASSLTLTGRYEKLFFGSGTQLSVL.

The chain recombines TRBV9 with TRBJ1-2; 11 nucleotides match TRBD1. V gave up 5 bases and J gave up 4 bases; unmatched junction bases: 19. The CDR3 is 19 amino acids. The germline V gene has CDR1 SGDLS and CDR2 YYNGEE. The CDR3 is CASSGFRDRGTSGLYGYTF. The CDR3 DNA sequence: TGTGCCAGCAGTGGTTTCCGGGACAGGGGGACCTCGGGGCTCTATGGCTACACCTTC.

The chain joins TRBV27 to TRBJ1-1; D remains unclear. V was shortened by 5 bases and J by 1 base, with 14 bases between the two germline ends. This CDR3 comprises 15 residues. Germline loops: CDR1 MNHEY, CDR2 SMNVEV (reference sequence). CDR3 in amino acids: CASSPLFSGNTEAFF. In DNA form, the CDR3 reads TGTGCCAGCAGTCCGTTGTTTTCAGGGAACACTGAAGCTTTCTTT.

The CDR3 protein is CASSPFRDGDYEQYF. CDR3 sequence (DNA): TGTGCCAGTAGTCCCTTCCGGGACGGTGACTACGAGCAGTACTTC. The V call is TRBV19, the J call TRBJ2-7; possibly TRBD1 or TRBD2 for D (5 bases each). The V and J ends lost 5 bases and 3 bases respectively, with 17 bases between them. CDR3 size: 15 residues. Germline loops: CDR1 LNHDA, CDR2 SQIVND (reference sequence).

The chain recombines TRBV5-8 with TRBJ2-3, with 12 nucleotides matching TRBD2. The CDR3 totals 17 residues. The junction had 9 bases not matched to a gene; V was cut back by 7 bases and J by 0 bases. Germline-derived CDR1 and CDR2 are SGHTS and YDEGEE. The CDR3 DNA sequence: TGTGCCAGCCCGACTAGCGGGGGACTCTCTAGCACAGATACGCAGTATTTT. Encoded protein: CASPTSGGLSSTDTQYF. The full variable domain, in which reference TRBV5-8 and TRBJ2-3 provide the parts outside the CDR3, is EAGVTQSPTHLIKTRGQQATLRCSPISGHTSVYWYQQALGLGLQFLLWYDEGEERNRGNFPPRFSGRQFPNYSSELNVNALELEDSALYLCASPTSGGLSSTDTQYFGPGTRLTVL.

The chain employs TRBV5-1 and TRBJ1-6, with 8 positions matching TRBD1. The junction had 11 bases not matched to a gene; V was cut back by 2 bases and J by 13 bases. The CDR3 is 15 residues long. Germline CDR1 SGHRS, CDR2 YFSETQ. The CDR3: CASSFRDRTTNPLHF. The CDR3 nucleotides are TGCGCCAGCAGCTTCCGGGACAGGACTACTAATCCCCTCCACTTT.

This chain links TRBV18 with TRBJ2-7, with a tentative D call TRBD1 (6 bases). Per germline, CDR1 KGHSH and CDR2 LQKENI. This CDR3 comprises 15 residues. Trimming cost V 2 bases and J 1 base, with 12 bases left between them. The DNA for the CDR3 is TGTGCCAGCTCACCAGAACAGGGCGCGTCCTACGAGCAGTACTTC. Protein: CASSPEQGASYEQYF.

Written as DNA, the CDR3 is TGTGCCAGCAGTCGTGACAGGGGTAGCTACGAGCAGTACTTC. Amino acids: CASSRDRGSYEQYF. The rearrangement joins TRBV6-1 to TRBJ2-7; 8 bases map to TRBD1. CDR1 MNHNS and CDR2 SASEGT come from the germline V gene. The CDR3 runs to 14 residues. The trim removed 5 bases at V and 3 bases at J, leaving 6 bases unmatched.

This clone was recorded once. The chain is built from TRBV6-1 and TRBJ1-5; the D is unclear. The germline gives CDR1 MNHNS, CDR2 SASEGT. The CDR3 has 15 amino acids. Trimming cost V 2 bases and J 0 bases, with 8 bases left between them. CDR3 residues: CASSEPGSSNQPQHF. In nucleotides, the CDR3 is TGTGCCAGCAGTGAACCCGGGAGTAGCAATCAGCCCCAGCATTTT.

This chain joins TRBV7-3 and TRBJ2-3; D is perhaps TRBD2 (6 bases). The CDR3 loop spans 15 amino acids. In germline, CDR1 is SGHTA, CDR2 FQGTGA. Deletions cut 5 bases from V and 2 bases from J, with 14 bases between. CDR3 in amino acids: CASSPQSGFTDTQYF. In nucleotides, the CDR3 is TGTGCCAGCAGCCCCCAGAGCGGGTTCACAGATACGCAGTATTTT.

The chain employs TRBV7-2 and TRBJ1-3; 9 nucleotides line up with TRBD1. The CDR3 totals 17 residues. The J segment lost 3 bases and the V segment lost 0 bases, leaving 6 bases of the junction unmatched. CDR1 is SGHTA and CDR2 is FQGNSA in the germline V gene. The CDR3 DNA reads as TGTGCCAGCAGCTTAGCTTCCACAGGGGGCAATGGAAACACCATATATTTT. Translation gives CASSLASTGGNGNTIYF.